The source of this T cell receptor (beta chain) is a study of blood T cell repertoires in COVID-19. As for the study in general: Samples came from the United States, Italy and Spain, spanning acute and convalescent COVID-19. PBMCs, B-cell-depleted T cells, or T cells were the source of the cDNA or gDNA that made up the material.

Repertoires were generated with immunoSEQ multiplex PCR, while TCRdb's copy carries only in-frame clones and drops some. The table lists 150,000 to 200,000 clones, 87% of them singletons. The CDR3 is 15 residues long. Germline assignment: CDR1 SGHRS and CDR2 YFSETQ. V gave up 4 bases and J gave up 5 bases; unmatched junction bases: 7. The source of this sequence is a human donor with acute COVID-19. The donor label of this sample is uncertain. The chain joins TRBV5-1 to TRBJ2-2, with 8 bases aligning to TRBD1. The material sequenced was PBMCs or T cells enriched from blood (not recorded which). CDR3 in DNA: TGCGCCAGCAGCGCCGACAGGGGTCGTACCGGGGAGCTGTTTTTT. It is translated as CASSADRGRTGELFF.